This TCR beta chain was documented in a study of CD8+CD57+ T cells in acquired aplastic anemia. Study overall: On average, healthy donors gave 8.5 million to 14 million reads for CD4+ cells.

The ends lost 5 bases at V and 2 bases at J; junction bases unmatched: 8. The CDR3 length is 15 residues. Germline V lookup: CDR1 MDHEN, CDR2 SYDVKM. A word on this clonotype: Its antigen is not known.

TCR beta VDJ and CDR3 were profiled, and genomic DNA was the template. One entry per CDR3 protein, called by TCRdb with MiXCR from the reads. The data hold under 200,000 distinct CDR3 sequences, with about 60% observed a single time. Broader study findings: Between patients and controls, 25 to 35 CD8+ CDR3 sequences were found in common.

This chain links TRBV28 with TRBJ1-2; TRBD1 agrees at 7 bases. The clonotype originates from a human donor in good health. Source material: sorted CD4+, CD8+, or CD8+CD57+ T cells (not recorded which) from PBMCs. CDR3 region: CASSTQQGINYGYTF. In DNA form, the CDR3 reads TGTGCCAGCAGTACTCAACAGGGGATCAACTATGGCTACACCTTC.